This T cell receptor beta chain was profiled in a study of T cells after yellow fever vaccination. Study as a whole: The authors prepared low-cell-number fractions using SMART-Seq v4 Ultra Low Input.

This clonotype was observed a few times. Its antigen remains unidentified. This CDR3 comprises 16 residues. Losses at the gene ends were 2 bases for V and 4 bases for J; bases not matched to a gene: 8. In germline, CDR1 is LGHNA, CDR2 YNFKEQ. Overall study findings and caveats: Overall, a small share of clonotypes was seen in both CD4 and CD8 compartments. In FACS-sorted repertoires, abundant clonotypes from the bulk population could appear as contaminants. Re-detected after boosting: most primary clones, more than 95% of CD4 and roughly 90% of CD8.

MiXCR, applied by TCRdb to the 5' RACE reads, yields one record per CDR3 protein. Among around 230,000 distinct CDR3 sequences listed, around 6.7% were seen once. Material: CD4+ T cells sorted from PBMCs, obtained on the day of the yellow fever booster vaccination. The gene calls are TRBV4-2 and TRBJ2-7, with 10 bases aligning to TRBD1. This sequence originates from a young man who received the YFV17D yellow fever vaccine. CDR3 coding DNA: TGTGCCAGCAGCCAACAACCGGGACAGGGGACGTACGAGCAGTACTTC. It translates to CASSQQPGQGTYEQYF.